The 23 T cell receptor beta chains below all came from one sample that was sequenced in a study of T cell responses to AZD1222 COVID-19 vaccine. Libraries were prepared by immunoSEQ multiplex PCR; TCRdb keeps only in-frame clonotypes and omits some of them. Of tens of thousands of clones detected, approximately 90% appear once; the ten largest clones hold 15% to 20%. Sequences were derived from peripheral blood, sampled on day 0 of AZD1222 vaccination. Source of these receptors: an adult in good health.

This clone is medium-sized within its sample. The chain has TRBV5-5 and TRBJ2-3; 8 bases agree with TRBD2. V trimming: 4 bases; J trimming: 6 bases; junction bases outside the gene matches: 16. CDR3 length: 17 amino acids. The germline CDR1 and CDR2 sequences are SGHKS and YYEKEE (reference sequence). The CDR3 loop reads CASSPEVAGTSMDTQYF. The CDR3 bases are TGTGCCAGCAGCCCGGAGGTAGCGGGGACCTCTATGGATACGCAGTATTTT.

The CDR3 here is CASSRAGTGVTDTQYF. The DNA of the CDR3 is TGCGCCAGCAGCCGGGCCGGGACAGGGGTCACAGATACGCAGTATTTT. The rearrangement uses TRBV5-1 and TRBJ2-3, with 10 bases that match TRBD1. Germline CDR1 SGHRS, CDR2 YFSETQ. With 4 bases clipped from V and 2 bases from J, the junction kept 7 bases outside the gene matches. The CDR3 runs 16 residues.

The chain couples TRBV6-5 to TRBJ1-2; D perhaps matches TRBD1 (6 bases). Between the trimmed V and J ends, which lost 6 bases and 8 bases, there was a span of 16 bases. The CDR3 is 13 residues long. Germline CDR1 is MNHEY and CDR2 is SVGAGI. DNA for the CDR3: TGTGCCAGCAGAGAGGGGGATATCGAGGGCTACACCTTC. Protein product: CASREGDIEGYTF.

J is TRBJ2-1 and V is TRBV5-1; D not certain. V lost 0 bases, J lost 9 bases, and 10 bases lay in between. This CDR3 spans 13 amino acids. Germline values: CDR1 SGHRS, CDR2 YFSETQ. CDR3 coding DNA: TGCGCCAGCAGCTTGGACAAGTGGGCTGAGCAGTTCTTC. Protein product: CASSLDKWAEQFF.

The chain joins TRBV4-3 to TRBJ2-7, with D possibly being TRBD2 (6 bases). V gave up 0 bases and J gave up 0 bases, with 18 bases separating them. Germline assignment: CDR1 LGHNA and CDR2 YSLEER. The CDR3 is made up of 18 amino acids. The CDR3: CASSQDSGGTASSYEQYF. CDR3 DNA sequence: TGCGCCAGCAGCCAAGATAGTGGCGGGACGGCCTCCTCCTACGAGCAGTACTTC.

The J gene is TRBJ2-7, the V gene TRBV7-9; 7 bases are shared with TRBD1. The V and J ends lost 4 bases and 4 bases, in that order; junction bases with no gene match: 4. Germline CDR1 reads SEHNR; CDR2 reads FQNEAQ (reference sequence). The length of the CDR3 is 13 residues. CDR3 amino acids: CASSYRGGYEQYF. The CDR3 DNA is TGTGCCAGCAGCTACAGGGGCGGATACGAGCAGTACTTC.

This clone was detected only a few times. This sequence joins TRBV5-1 and TRBJ2-5; 12 positions match TRBD1. CDR1 is SGHRS, CDR2 YFSETQ, per germline. The CDR3 contains 15 residues. V trimming: 4 bases; J trimming: 5 bases; junction bases outside the gene matches: 6. The CDR3 DNA reads as TGCGCCAGCAGCGGGGGACAGGGGGCCACTGAGACCCAGTACTTC. Amino acid sequence: CASSGGQGATETQYF.

The CDR3 DNA reads TGTGCCAGCTCACCACAATCGCAGGGCAGCTCTGGAAACACCATATATTTT. Amino acids: CASSPQSQGSSGNTIYF. This chain connects TRBV18 to TRBJ1-3, with TRBD1 as a possible D gene (5 bases). Per germline, CDR1 KGHSH and CDR2 LQKENI. V was trimmed by 1 base and J by 0 bases, leaving 13 bases between them. The CDR3 length is 17 residues.

The V and J genes are TRBV15 and TRBJ2-1; TRBD1 aligns across 10 bases. V shed 5 bases and J 8 bases; nucleotides not matched to a gene: 6. Germline CDR1 is LNHNV and CDR2 is YYDKDF (reference sequence). This CDR3 is built from 14 residues. The chain's CDR3 is CATSGWDRGDEQFF. CDR3 DNA: TGTGCCACCAGCGGCTGGGACAGGGGCGATGAGCAGTTCTTC.

The chain is built from TRBV4-2 and TRBJ1-1; D not resolved. CDR1 is LGHNA, CDR2 YNFKEQ, per germline. Trimming stripped 0 bases from V and 0 bases from J, with 8 bases between. This CDR3 is 15 amino acids long. CDR3 residues: CASSQDSVMNTEAFF. In DNA form, the CDR3 reads TGTGCCAGCAGCCAAGATTCAGTTATGAACACTGAAGCTTTCTTT.

The chain joins TRBV7-3 to TRBJ2-7, with D unclear. The CDR3 runs to 13 residues. Trimming took off 3 bases at V and 5 bases at J, with 11 bases between the two ends. Germline V gene data show CDR1 as SGHTA and CDR2 as FQGTGA. For the CDR3, the DNA is TGTGCCAGCAGCTTCTCCGCATTGGACGAGCAGTACTTC. It translates to CASSFSALDEQYF.

This clone was detected only a few times. The chain links TRBV24-1 to TRBJ2-1; 11 nucleotides line up with TRBD2. V lost 2 bases and J lost 1; bases outside the gene matches: 9. This CDR3 contains 19 residues. CDR1 KGHDR and CDR2 SFDVKD come from the germline V gene. In DNA form, the CDR3 reads TGTGCCACCAGTGATTACATAACTAGCGGGAGCAATTCCTACAATGAGCAGTTCTTC. Translated: CATSDYITSGSNSYNEQFF.

The chain employs TRBV7-8 and TRBJ2-7, with 8 bases aligning to TRBD2. The CDR3 has 18 residues. Trimming removed 4 bases from V and 3 bases from J; junction bases left unmatched: 17. Germline V gene lookup returns CDR1 SGHVS and CDR2 FQNEAQ. The CDR3 sequence: CASSSEGGLAGTNYEQYF. In nucleotides, the CDR3 is TGTGCCAGCAGCTCGGAGGGGGGCTTAGCGGGAACCAACTACGAGCAGTACTTC.

The V gene is TRBV7-8, the J gene TRBJ2-7; D is possibly TRBD1 or TRBD2 (5 bases each). The V gene's germline CDR1 is SGHVS and CDR2 FQNEAQ. V lost 5 bases to trimming and J lost 6 bases, with 11 bases between them. This CDR3 has 12 residues. This CDR3 is CASSKRGGEQYF. The CDR3 bases are TGTGCCAGCAGCAAGAGGGGTGGCGAGCAGTACTTC.

The J gene is TRBJ2-1, the V gene TRBV6-6; maybe TRBD2 (5 bases). Trimming pared 7 bases from V and 0 bases from J, leaving 16 bases between. CDR3 size: 16 residues. Germline V CDR1 and CDR2: MNHNY, SVGAGI (reference sequence). The DNA for the CDR3 is TGTGCCAGCAACCCTGGATCGGGGAGCTCCTACAATGAGCAGTTCTTC. Its translation is CASNPGSGSSYNEQFF.

The chain uses TRBV18 and TRBJ1-5; D is perhaps TRBD1 (6 bases). V was shortened by 6 bases and J by 4 bases, with 16 bases between the two germline ends. Germline CDR1 reads KGHSH; CDR2 reads LQKENI. The CDR3 loop spans 15 amino acids. The CDR3 DNA sequence: TGTGCCAGCTCCCTCCCCGGGACACAAAATCAGCCCCAGCATTTT. Its translation: CASSLPGTQNQPQHF.

The rearrangement links TRBV3-1 (or the pseudogene TRBV3-2) to TRBJ1-2, with D unclear. Germline V gene lookup returns CDR1 LGHDT and CDR2 YNNKEL (reference sequence). Trimming took off 0 bases at V and 8 bases at J, with 16 bases between the two ends. CDR3 length: 15 residues. CDR3 in amino acids: CASSQDLSARQGYTF. The CDR3 DNA reads TGTGCCAGCAGCCAAGATCTGTCGGCCAGGCAGGGCTACACCTTC.

This clone was seen a few times. The V and J genes are TRBV4-3 and TRBJ1-5; D remains unclear. The germline CDR1 and CDR2 sequences are LGHNA and YSLEER. The length of the CDR3 is 13 residues. V was clipped by 0 bases and J by 8 bases, with 8 bases between them. CDR3 region: CASSQDRGEPQHF. CDR3 coding DNA: TGCGCCAGCAGCCAAGATCGCGGGGAGCCCCAGCATTTT.

This chain uses TRBV4-3 with TRBJ1-4, with no clear D. With 4 bases removed from V and 8 bases from J, the gap between germline ends came to 11 bases. The CDR3 is 13 amino acids. Germline V gene sequence: CDR1 LGHNA, CDR2 YSLEER. This CDR3 is CASSLQEGEKLFF. In DNA, the CDR3 is TGCGCCAGCAGCCTTCAAGAGGGCGAAAAACTGTTTTTT.

The chain employs TRBV24-1 and TRBJ2-2, with 10 bases matching TRBD2. The CDR3 totals 16 residues. With V trimmed by 6 bases and J by 7 bases, 10 bases remained unmatched. The germline V gene has CDR1 KGHDR and CDR2 SFDVKD. CDR3 residues: CATSRVAGGLYGELFF. In nucleotides, the CDR3 is TGTGCCACCAGTAGGGTAGCGGGAGGACTATACGGGGAGCTGTTTTTT.

This clone has only a few counts. V and J are TRBV7-2 and TRBJ1-4, with D hard to call. CDR1 and CDR2 (germline): SGHTA, FQGNSA. The CDR3 is made up of 13 amino acids. Deletions cut 3 bases from V and 5 bases from J, with 7 bases between. The CDR3 reads CASSFAPNEKLFF. CDR3 coding DNA: TGTGCCAGCAGCTTTGCCCCCAATGAAAAACTGTTTTTT.

The rearrangement uses TRBV6-6 and TRBJ1-4; 10 bases agree with TRBD1. V lost 7 bases, J lost 4 bases, and 6 bases stayed unmatched. Germline loops: CDR1 MNHNY, CDR2 SVGAGI (reference sequence). The CDR3 is 15 residues long. The CDR3 DNA is TGTGCCAGCATCCCGGGACAGGGGCTTAATGAAAAACTGTTTTTT. Its protein is CASIPGQGLNEKLFF.

The rearrangement uses TRBV2 and TRBJ1-2; no definite D call. Germline CDR1 and CDR2: SNHLY and FYNNEI. The CDR3 totals 11 residues. V lost 3 bases to trimming and J lost 4 bases, with 3 bases between them. The CDR3 sequence is CASSEGYGYTF. The CDR3 DNA reads TGTGCCAGCAGTGAGGGCTATGGCTACACCTTC.